Listed below are T cell receptor beta chains from one sample, sequenced in a study of blood T cell repertoires in COVID-19. Profiled with immunoSEQ multiplex PCR; TCRdb holds only in-frame clones, not every one. The sample holds roughly 180,000 clones, approximately 84% seen once. The sample consisted of peripheral blood. Source of these receptors: a woman in her 50s with COVID-19, enrolled during active disease. CDR3s leave out the opening cysteine and the closing phenylalanine or tryptophan. Each record gives: V gene, J gene, CDR3 protein.

V gene: TRBV6-5; J gene: TRBJ1-4; CDR3 protein: ASSYDRVRGEKLF
V gene: TRBV7-7; J gene: TRBJ2-5; CDR3 protein: ASSPVAGGETQY
V gene: TRBV29-1; J gene: TRBJ1-1; CDR3 protein: SAPDRARNTEAF
V gene: TRBV20-1; J gene: TRBJ2-3; CDR3 protein: SAPEAGVLL
V gene: TRBV2; J gene: TRBJ2-5; CDR3 protein: ASSGTQETQY
V gene: TRBV11-2; J gene: TRBJ2-1; CDR3 protein: ASSSWTISDEQF
V gene: TRBV6-2/TRBV6-3; J gene: TRBJ2-5; CDR3 protein: ASSYARSGQETQY
V gene: TRBV2; J gene: TRBJ2-1; CDR3 protein: ASSDTRGLNEQF
V gene: TRBV4-1; J gene: TRBJ1-3; CDR3 protein: ASSQSTGTLTGNTIY
V gene: TRBV7-2; J gene: TRBJ2-3; CDR3 protein: ASSLIGNADTQY
V gene: TRBV23-1; J gene: TRBJ1-1; CDR3 protein: ASSQSRQGGTEAF
V gene: TRBV10-1; J gene: TRBJ2-7; CDR3 protein: ASSMDRGYEQY
V gene: TRBV7-3; J gene: TRBJ1-1; CDR3 protein: ASSLTGQGNTEAF
V gene: TRBV7-2; J gene: TRBJ2-1; CDR3 protein: ASSLSGGGEQF
V gene: TRBV9; J gene: TRBJ2-7; CDR3 protein: ASSVATGSGVVYEQY
V gene: TRBV12-3/TRBV12-4; J gene: TRBJ1-2; CDR3 protein: ASSLQGAGYT
V gene: TRBV30; J gene: TRBJ2-2; CDR3 protein: AWNRGTGELF
V gene: TRBV12-3/TRBV12-4; J gene: TRBJ2-5; CDR3 protein: ASSLWSGETQY
V gene: TRBV7-6; J gene: TRBJ1-5; CDR3 protein: ASSSDRGNQPQH
V gene: TRBV28; J gene: TRBJ1-4; CDR3 protein: ASSATGEKLF
V gene: TRBV21-1; J gene: TRBJ1-6; CDR3 protein: ASLESSYNSPLH
V gene: TRBV2; J gene: TRBJ2-1; CDR3 protein: ASHYLGGGVYNEQF
V gene: TRBV18; J gene: TRBJ1-2; CDR3 protein: ASSARGGYT
V gene: TRBV11-2; J gene: TRBJ2-7; CDR3 protein: ASSFAVAAGSHEQY
V gene: TRBV19; J gene: TRBJ1-1; CDR3 protein: ASSIGAGVNTEAF
V gene: TRBV3-1/TRBV3-2; J gene: TRBJ1-2; CDR3 protein: ASSQEGGFSGYT
V gene: TRBV30; J gene: TRBJ2-7; CDR3 protein: AWNPRGGYEQY